A selection of T cell receptor beta chains follows, all from one sample in a study of CD8 T cells in ankylosing spondylitis. TCRdb re-analysed the 5' RACE reads in MiXCR, keeping a single row per CDR3 protein. The sample has around 250,000 distinct CDR3 sequences, about 10% seen once. The sequencing sample was made of blood, either unsorted or a sorted T cell fraction (not recorded which). All receptors derive from a male donor with ankylosing spondylitis or in good health (not recorded which). Both conserved end residues are part of each CDR3. D genes are given only for firm matches. Size is omitted from some rows. Given values are once, few, many or a class for expanded clones.

CDR3 protein: CASGGHLASTDTQYF
CDR3 DNA: TGTGCCAGCGGGGGGCACTTAGCTAGCACAGATACGCAGTATTTT
clone size: .
J gene: TRBJ2-3
V gene: TRBV7-2
D gene: .

CDR3 protein: CSVRQLSYEQYF
CDR3 DNA: TGCAGCGTTCGACAACTGTCCTACGAGCAGTACTTC
clone size: many
J gene: TRBJ2-7
V gene: TRBV29-1
D gene: .

CDR3 protein: CATMRSGQGFYEQYF
CDR3 DNA: TGCGCCACAATGAGATCGGGACAGGGCTTCTACGAGCAGTACTTC
clone size: .
J gene: TRBJ2-7
V gene: TRBV10-2
D gene: TRBD1

CDR3 protein: CASSGLGVSEDTQYF
CDR3 DNA: TGTGCCAGCAGTGGTTTAGGGGTAAGCGAAGATACGCAGTATTTT
clone size: many
J gene: TRBJ2-3
V gene: TRBV25-1
D gene: .

CDR3 protein: CASSLGASGSYNEQFF
CDR3 DNA: TGTGCCAGCAGCTTGGGGGCTAGCGGATCCTACAATGAGCAGTTCTTC
clone size: many
J gene: TRBJ2-1
V gene: TRBV5-5
D gene: TRBD2

CDR3 protein: CASSDSPAGSTDTQYF
CDR3 DNA: TGTGCCAGCAGTGACTCCCCAGCGGGGAGCACAGATACGCAGTATTTT
clone size: few
J gene: TRBJ2-3
V gene: TRBV6-4
D gene: TRBD2

CDR3 protein: CSVATGSGNTIYF
CDR3 DNA: TGCAGCGTTGCGACGGGATCTGGAAACACCATATATTTT
clone size: many
J gene: TRBJ1-3
V gene: TRBV29-1
D gene: .

CDR3 protein: CASSSYRPHTDTQYF
CDR3 DNA: TGCGCCAGCAGCTCGTACAGGCCACACACAGATACGCAGTATTTT
clone size: many
J gene: TRBJ2-3
V gene: TRBV5-1
D gene: .

CDR3 protein: CSSTSSAEQYF
CDR3 DNA: TGCTCCTCGACCTCATCCGCCGAGCAGTACTTC
clone size: few
J gene: TRBJ2-7
V gene: TRBV10-2
D gene: .

CDR3 protein: CASSLVWGVANTEAFF
CDR3 DNA: TGTGCCAGCAGTTTAGTTTGGGGGGTGGCGAACACTGAAGCTTTCTTT
clone size: few
J gene: TRBJ1-1
V gene: TRBV12-3/TRBV12-4
D gene: .

CDR3 protein: CASSLRYWAKNIQYF
CDR3 DNA: TGCGCCAGCAGCCTAAGATATTGGGCCAAAAACATTCAGTACTTC
clone size: many
J gene: TRBJ2-4
V gene: TRBV5-1
D gene: .

CDR3 protein: CASRGFALDGQMPQPQHF
CDR3 DNA: TGTGCCAGCAGAGGGTTTGCCCTTGATGGCCAGATGCCTCAGCCCCAGCATTTT
clone size: many
J gene: TRBJ1-5
V gene: TRBV7-3
D gene: .

CDR3 protein: CASSQGTGSFTYEQYF
CDR3 DNA: TGCGCCAGCAGCCAAGGTACAGGCTCGTTTACCTACGAGCAGTACTTC
clone size: many
J gene: TRBJ2-7
V gene: TRBV4-1
D gene: .

CDR3 protein: CASSQGGVGWDTEAFF
CDR3 DNA: TGTGCCAGCAGCCAAGGAGGTGTTGGGTGGGACACTGAAGCTTTCTTT
clone size: .
J gene: TRBJ1-1
V gene: TRBV3-1
D gene: .

CDR3 protein: CSARDRLTGGRMNTEAFF
CDR3 DNA: TGCAGTGCTAGAGATCGATTGACAGGGGGTAGGATGAACACTGAAGCTTTCTTT
clone size: many
J gene: TRBJ1-1
V gene: TRBV20-1
D gene: TRBD1

CDR3 protein: CVSSLVFRANYGYTF
CDR3 DNA: TGTGTCAGCAGCTTAGTTTTCAGGGCAAACTATGGCTACACCTTC
clone size: .
J gene: TRBJ1-2
V gene: TRBV7-2
D gene: .

CDR3 protein: CASSASRDRGTGELFF
CDR3 DNA: TGTGCCAGCAGCGCCTCCCGGGACAGGGGAACCGGGGAGCTGTTTTTT
clone size: many
J gene: TRBJ2-2
V gene: TRBV9
D gene: TRBD1

CDR3 protein: CASSFQGGRETQYF
CDR3 DNA: TGTGCCAGCAGCTTCCAGGGGGGTCGAGAGACCCAGTACTTC
clone size: many
J gene: TRBJ2-5
V gene: TRBV7-2
D gene: .

CDR3 protein: CASSLRVQYNSPLHF
CDR3 DNA: TGTGCCAGCAGCTTAAGGGTTCAGTATAATTCACCCCTCCACTTT
clone size: few
J gene: TRBJ1-6
V gene: TRBV7-2
D gene: .

CDR3 protein: CASSLAPVYGYTF
CDR3 DNA: TGTGCCAGCAGCTTGGCGCCAGTCTATGGCTACACCTTC
clone size: many
J gene: TRBJ1-2
V gene: TRBV5-6
D gene: .

CDR3 protein: CASSKCGISTDTQYF
CDR3 DNA: TGTGCCAGCAGCAAATGCGGGATTAGCACAGATACGCAGTATTTT
clone size: few
J gene: TRBJ2-3
V gene: TRBV21-1
D gene: .

CDR3 protein: CSVGGRQGASYNEQFF
CDR3 DNA: TGCAGTGTTGGGGGGCGGCAGGGTGCCTCCTACAATGAGCAGTTCTTC
clone size: once
J gene: TRBJ2-1
V gene: TRBV20-1
D gene: .

CDR3 protein: CASSLEGGDNSPLHF
CDR3 DNA: TGCGCCAGCAGCTTGGAGGGTGGGGATAATTCACCCCTCCACTTT
clone size: many
J gene: TRBJ1-6
V gene: TRBV5-1
D gene: .

CDR3 protein: CASSLMAAKEQYF
CDR3 DNA: TGTGCCAGCAGCTTAATGGCAGCGAAAGAGCAGTACTTC
clone size: few
J gene: TRBJ2-7
V gene: TRBV11-2
D gene: .

CDR3 protein: CASSYVGGKETQYF
CDR3 DNA: TGTGCCAGCAGTTATGTGGGGGGGAAAGAGACCCAGTACTTC
clone size: .
J gene: TRBJ2-5
V gene: TRBV6-5
D gene: TRBD2

CDR3 protein: CASSLIPNSYNEQFF
CDR3 DNA: TGCGCCAGCAGCTTAATTCCTAACTCCTACAATGAGCAGTTCTTC
clone size: .
J gene: TRBJ2-1
V gene: TRBV5-1
D gene: .

CDR3 protein: CASSLSPNGGDEQFF
CDR3 DNA: TGTGCCAGCAGCTTGTCGCCGAACGGGGGCGATGAGCAGTTCTTC
clone size: many
J gene: TRBJ2-1
V gene: TRBV5-5
D gene: .

CDR3 protein: CSVEAVYTGTYNEQFF
CDR3 DNA: TGCAGCGTTGAAGCGGTATATACAGGGACCTACAATGAGCAGTTCTTC
clone size: .
J gene: TRBJ2-1
V gene: TRBV29-1
D gene: .

CDR3 protein: CASRLGGTDTEAFF
CDR3 DNA: TGTGCCAGCAGACTGGGGGGCACCGACACTGAAGCTTTCTTT
clone size: many
J gene: TRBJ1-1
V gene: TRBV27
D gene: .

CDR3 protein: CASSPDRYTDTQYF
CDR3 DNA: TGTGCCAGCAGCCCAGACAGGTACACAGATACGCAGTATTTT
clone size: .
J gene: TRBJ2-3
V gene: TRBV7-3
D gene: .

CDR3 protein: CASSYSGIRQPQHF
CDR3 DNA: TGTGCCAGCAGTTACAGCGGGATTCGCCAGCCCCAGCATTTT
clone size: .
J gene: TRBJ1-5
V gene: TRBV6-2/TRBV6-3
D gene: .

CDR3 protein: CASSYSSSGATGYEQYF
CDR3 DNA: TGTGCCAGCAGTTACAGTTCCAGTGGTGCGACCGGCTACGAGCAGTACTTC
clone size: many
J gene: TRBJ2-7
V gene: TRBV6-5
D gene: .